This T cell receptor beta chain came from a study of blood T cell repertoires in COVID-19. Across the study: Nucleic acid was either cDNA or gDNA, and it came from T cells, B-cell-depleted T cells, or PBMCs.

The ends lost 4 bases at V and 2 bases at J; junction bases unmatched: 2. This CDR3 contains 13 residues. In germline, CDR1 is SGHDT, CDR2 YYEEEE. Methods used by the authors: Reference gene primer amplification in the assay estimated nucleated cell counts. Assay: immunoSEQ multiplex PCR; the TCRdb copy retains only in-frame clones and omits some. V and J calls plus clone size are reproduced from that table; the DNA served to infer D and trimming. Of around 300,000 clones in the sample, roughly 88% were seen once. Concerning this clone: In the same sample, other DNA sequences code for this CDR3.

The chain is built from TRBV5-6 and TRBJ2-7; 8 bases are shared with TRBD1. The sequence came from a woman in her 30s with COVID-19, enrolled during active disease. Material for sequencing was peripheral blood. CDR3 residues: CASSLDRAYEQYF. The CDR3 bases are TGTGCCAGCAGCCTGGACAGGGCCTACGAGCAGTACTTC.